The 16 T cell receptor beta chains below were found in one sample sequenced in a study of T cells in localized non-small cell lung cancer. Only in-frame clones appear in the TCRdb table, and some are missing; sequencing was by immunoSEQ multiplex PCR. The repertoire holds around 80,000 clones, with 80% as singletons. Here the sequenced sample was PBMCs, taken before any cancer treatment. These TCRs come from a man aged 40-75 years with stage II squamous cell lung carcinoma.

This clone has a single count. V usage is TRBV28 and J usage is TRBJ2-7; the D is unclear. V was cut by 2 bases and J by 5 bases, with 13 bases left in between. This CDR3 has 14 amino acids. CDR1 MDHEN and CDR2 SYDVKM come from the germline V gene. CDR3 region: CASSLLGRIHEQYF. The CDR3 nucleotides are TGTGCCAGCAGTTTACTAGGTCGTATCCACGAGCAGTACTTC.

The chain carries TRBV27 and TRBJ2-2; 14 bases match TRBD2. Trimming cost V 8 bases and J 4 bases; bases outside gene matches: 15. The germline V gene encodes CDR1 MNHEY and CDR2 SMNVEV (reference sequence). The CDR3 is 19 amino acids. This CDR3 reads CASFPHRLAGGPGTGELFF. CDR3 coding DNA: TGTGCCAGCTTTCCCCATCGACTAGCGGGGGGGCCGGGCACCGGGGAGCTGTTTTTT.

The CDR3 nucleotides are TGCGCCAGCAGCCAAGGGGGGTCGAGCTCCTATAATTCACCCCTCCACTTT. Its translation is CASSQGGSSSYNSPLHF. The chain links TRBV4-1 to TRBJ1-6, with D maybe TRBD1 (5 bases). The CDR3 has 17 residues. Germline CDR1 is MGHRA and CDR2 is YSYEKL. The V and J ends lost 1 base and 0 bases respectively, with 10 bases between them.

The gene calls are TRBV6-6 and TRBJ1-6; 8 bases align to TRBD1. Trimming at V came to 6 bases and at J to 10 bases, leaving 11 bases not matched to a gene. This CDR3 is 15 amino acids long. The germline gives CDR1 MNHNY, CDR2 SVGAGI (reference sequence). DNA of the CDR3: TGTGCCAGCAGGAGGGGGACAGGCTGGGACTCACCCCTCCACTTT. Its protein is CASRRGTGWDSPLHF.

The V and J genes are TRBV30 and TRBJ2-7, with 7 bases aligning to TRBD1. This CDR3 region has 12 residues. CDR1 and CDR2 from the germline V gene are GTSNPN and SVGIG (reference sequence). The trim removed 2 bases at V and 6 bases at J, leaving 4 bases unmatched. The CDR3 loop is CAWSLGQFEQYF. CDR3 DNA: TGTGCCTGGAGTTTGGGACAGTTCGAGCAGTACTTC.

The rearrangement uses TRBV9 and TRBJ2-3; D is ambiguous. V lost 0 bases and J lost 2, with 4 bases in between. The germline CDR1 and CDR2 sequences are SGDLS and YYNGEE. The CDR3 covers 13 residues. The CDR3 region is CASSVDPTDTQYF. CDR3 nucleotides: TGTGCCAGCAGCGTAGACCCCACAGATACGCAGTATTTT.

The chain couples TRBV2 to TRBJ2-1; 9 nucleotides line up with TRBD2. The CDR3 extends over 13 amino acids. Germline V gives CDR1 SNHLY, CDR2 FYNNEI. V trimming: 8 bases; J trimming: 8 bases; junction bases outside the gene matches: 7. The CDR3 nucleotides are TGTGCCAGCGCGAGGCGGGAGGGAGATGAGCAGTTCTTC. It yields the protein CASARREGDEQFF.

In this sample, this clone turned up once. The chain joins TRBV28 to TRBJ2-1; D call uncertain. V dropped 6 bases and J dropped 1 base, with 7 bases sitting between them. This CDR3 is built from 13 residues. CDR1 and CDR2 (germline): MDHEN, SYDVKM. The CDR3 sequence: CASRTESYNEQFF. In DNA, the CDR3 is TGTGCCAGCAGGACGGAGTCCTACAATGAGCAGTTCTTC.

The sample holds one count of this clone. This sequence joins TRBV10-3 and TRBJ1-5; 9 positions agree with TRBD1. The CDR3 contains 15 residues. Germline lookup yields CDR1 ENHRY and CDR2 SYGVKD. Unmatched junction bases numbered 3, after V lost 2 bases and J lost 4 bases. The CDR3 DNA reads TGTGCCATCAGTGAGGGACAGGGGCCAAATCAGCCCCAGCATTTT. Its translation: CAISEGQGPNQPQHF.

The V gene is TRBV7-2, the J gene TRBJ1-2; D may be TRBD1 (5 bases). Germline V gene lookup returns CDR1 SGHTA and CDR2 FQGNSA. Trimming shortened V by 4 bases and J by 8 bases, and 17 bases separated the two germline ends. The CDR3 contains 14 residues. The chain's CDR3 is CASSSLGGGDGYTF. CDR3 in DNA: TGTGCCAGCAGCTCCCTTGGGGGGGGTGACGGCTACACCTTC.

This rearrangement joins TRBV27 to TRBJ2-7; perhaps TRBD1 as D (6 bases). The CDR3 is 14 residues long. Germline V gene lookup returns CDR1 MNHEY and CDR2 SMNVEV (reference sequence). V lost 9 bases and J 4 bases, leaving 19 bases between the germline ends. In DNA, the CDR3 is TGTGCCAGTAAAACAACCGGGACATTGTACGAGCAGTACTTC. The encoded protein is CASKTTGTLYEQYF.

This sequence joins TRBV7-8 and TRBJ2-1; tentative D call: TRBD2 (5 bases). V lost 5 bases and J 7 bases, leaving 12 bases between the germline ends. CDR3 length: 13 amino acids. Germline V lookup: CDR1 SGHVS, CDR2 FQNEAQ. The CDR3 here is CASSVGAVNEQFF. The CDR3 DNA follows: TGTGCCAGCAGCGTGGGAGCGGTTAATGAGCAGTTCTTC.

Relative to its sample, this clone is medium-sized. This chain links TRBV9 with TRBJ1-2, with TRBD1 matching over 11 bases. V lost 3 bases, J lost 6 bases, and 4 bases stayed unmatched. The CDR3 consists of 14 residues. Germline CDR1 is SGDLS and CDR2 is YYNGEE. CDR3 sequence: CASSGTGGGHGYTF. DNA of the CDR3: TGTGCCAGCAGCGGGACAGGGGGCGGTCATGGCTACACCTTC.

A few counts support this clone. The CDR3 spells CASSQMGGSIQYF. In DNA form, the CDR3 reads TGTGCCAGCAGCCAAATGGGGGGAAGTATTCAGTACTTC. The rearrangement uses TRBV14 and TRBJ2-4, with D maybe TRBD2 (6 bases). Germline V gene sequence: CDR1 SGHDN, CDR2 FVKESK. The CDR3 consists of 13 residues. Trimming left V 2 bases short and J 10 bases short, with 12 bases between.

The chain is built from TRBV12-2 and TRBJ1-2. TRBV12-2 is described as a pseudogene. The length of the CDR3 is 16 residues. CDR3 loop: CASRSVWFGGHYGYTF. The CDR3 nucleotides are TGTGCAAGTCGCTCAGTGTGGTTTGGCGGACACTATGGCTACACCTTC.

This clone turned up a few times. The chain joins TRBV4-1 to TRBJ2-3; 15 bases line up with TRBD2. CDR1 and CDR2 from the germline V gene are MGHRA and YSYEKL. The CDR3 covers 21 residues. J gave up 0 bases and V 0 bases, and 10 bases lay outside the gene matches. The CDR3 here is CASSQDSGTSGRLGSTDTQYF. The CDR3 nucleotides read TGCGCCAGCAGCCAAGATTCAGGGACTAGCGGGAGGTTGGGAAGCACAGATACGCAGTATTTT.